Below are 25 T cell receptor beta chains sequenced from a single sample in a study of shared clonotypes between healthy human individuals. The protocol was immunoSEQ multiplex PCR, while the TCRdb copy is restricted to in-frame clones and leaves out a portion. The sample lists about 2.3 million clones; just over 90% were seen once. The sequenced material came from naive CD4+ T cells from PBMCs. The subset was: CD45RA+ positively selected. The receptors shown here come from a man in his late teens or twenties in good health. Some clones in this sample may be carry-over from other donors' samples.

V is TRBV9 and J is TRBJ2-7; TRBD1 aligns across 8 bases. The ends lost 0 bases at V and 2 bases at J; junction bases unmatched: 4. The CDR3 is made up of 15 amino acids. CDR1 and CDR2 (germline): SGDLS, YYNGEE. The CDR3 DNA is TGTGCCAGCAGCGTAGCGTCACAGGGGGCCTACGAGCAGTACTTC. It translates to CASSVASQGAYEQYF.

This sequence joins TRBV21-1 and TRBJ2-7; the table's D call, TRBD1, was not checked against the DNA. TRBV21-1 is labeled a pseudogene. This CDR3 contains 13 residues. CDR3 amino acids: CASIKQAPYEQYF. The CDR3 DNA follows: TGTGCCAGCATAAAACAGGCCCCCTACGAGCAGTACTTC.

As concerns this clone: Other DNA sequences of this sample code for an identical CDR3. The chain combines TRBV5-1 with TRBJ2-2, with D hard to call. CDR3 length equals 15 residues. V was trimmed by 0 bases and J by 0 bases, leaving 6 bases between them. Germline V gives CDR1 SGHRS, CDR2 YFSETQ. In DNA form, the CDR3 reads TGCGCCAGCAGCTTGGTGACGCCGAACACCGGGGAGCTGTTTTTT. Translated: CASSLVTPNTGELFF.

This rearrangement joins TRBV5-1 to TRBJ2-5; TRBD2 matches 8 bases. The V gene's germline CDR1 is SGHRS and CDR2 YFSETQ. V was clipped by 0 bases and J by 0 bases; unmatched bases: 1. The CDR3 consists of 15 residues. CDR3 sequence reads: CASSLGLANQETQYF. CDR3 coding DNA: TGCGCCAGCAGCTTGGGACTAGCGAACCAAGAGACCCAGTACTTC.

This chain joins TRBV21-1 and TRBJ2-7. TRBV21-1 is tagged as a pseudogene. This CDR3 comprises 17 residues. Here the CDR3 reads CASSNHWVGCRLDEQYF. For the CDR3, the DNA is TGTGCCAGCAGCAACCATTGGGTTGGATGTAGGTTAGACGAGCAGTACTTC.

The chain uses TRBV19 and TRBJ1-2; the D is unclear. The CDR3 runs to 12 residues. In germline, CDR1 is LNHDA, CDR2 SQIVND (reference sequence). V was clipped by 7 bases and J by 7 bases, with 13 bases between them. The DNA for the CDR3 is TGTGCCAGTACGAACCTAGGCGGTGGCTACACCTTC. This gives the protein CASTNLGGGYTF.

The count of this clone is one. The V gene is TRBV7-9, the J gene TRBJ2-4; D is undetermined. CDR3 length: 14 amino acids. The germline gives CDR1 SEHNR, CDR2 FQNEAQ (reference sequence). Trimming took off 10 bases at V and 5 bases at J, with 18 bases between the two ends. CDR3 in amino acids: CATERVTLENIQYF. CDR3 DNA sequence: TGTGCCACCGAAAGGGTTACACTCGAAAACATTCAGTACTTC.

V gene TRBV18 combines with J gene TRBJ1-4, with a tentative D call TRBD1 (5 bases). The germline CDR1 and CDR2 sequences are KGHSH and LQKENI. There are 15 residues in the CDR3. The ends were cut back, 5 bases at V and 8 bases at J, with 18 bases in the middle. CDR3 region: CASSSSHDRGEKLFF. The CDR3 bases are TGTGCCAGCTCATCTTCTCACGACAGAGGGGAAAAACTGTTTTTT.

This clone has only one observation. The genes are TRBV7-7 and TRBJ2-1, with a tentative D call TRBD1 (6 bases). The V gene's germline CDR1 is SSHAT and CDR2 FNYEAQ (reference sequence). This CDR3 region has 14 residues. Trimming removed 3 bases at V and 3 bases at J, with 9 bases between. Here the CDR3 reads CASSLDSIYNEQFF. CDR3 DNA: TGTGCCAGCAGCTTGGACAGCATCTACAATGAGCAGTTCTTC.

The chain carries TRBV27 and TRBJ2-2, with TRBD2 matching 10 bases. Germline-derived CDR1 and CDR2 are MNHEY and SMNVEV (reference sequence). V lost 6 bases and J lost 7; bases outside the gene matches: 11. The CDR3 covers 16 residues. CDR3 sequence reads: CASSTTTSGKDGELFF. DNA of the CDR3: TGTGCCAGCAGCACCACCACTAGCGGGAAGGACGGGGAGCTGTTTTTT.

This chain uses TRBV7-2 with TRBJ2-5; TRBD2 agrees at 14 bases. V was clipped by 5 bases and J by 4 bases; unmatched bases: 3. From germline, CDR1 is SGHTA and CDR2 FQGNSA. The CDR3 has 15 amino acids. The CDR3 DNA reads as TGTGCCAGCAGCCTCGGGACTAGCGGGAGAGAGACCCAGTACTTC. It translates to CASSLGTSGRETQYF.

The chain couples TRBV14 to TRBJ2-1; unclear D gene. The V and J ends lost 4 bases and 9 bases respectively, with 13 bases between them. This CDR3 spans 13 amino acids. From germline, CDR1 is SGHDN and CDR2 FVKESK. CDR3: CASSLPIGAEQFF. CDR3 nucleotides: TGTGCCAGCAGCCTCCCCATAGGTGCTGAGCAGTTCTTC.

A note on this clone: Other DNA sequences in this specimen translate into the identical CDR3. The rearrangement links TRBV5-1 to TRBJ2-3; D is ambiguous. The CDR3 has 12 amino acids. With 2 bases removed from V and 6 bases from J, the gap between germline ends came to 7 bases. Germline CDR1 and CDR2: SGHRS and YFSETQ. CDR3: CASSFGPDTQYF. CDR3 coding DNA: TGCGCCAGCAGCTTCGGACCCGATACGCAGTATTTT.

The J gene is TRBJ2-7, the V gene TRBV15; 7 bases align to TRBD2. Germline trimming cut 6 bases from V and 2 bases from J; bases unmatched to any gene: 13. Germline V gene sequence: CDR1 LNHNV, CDR2 YYDKDF (reference sequence). This CDR3 contains 16 residues. CDR3 residues: CATSKQSGTTAYEQYF. The CDR3 nucleotides are TGTGCCACCAGTAAACAATCCGGGACTACAGCCTACGAGCAGTACTTC.

The chain recombines TRBV29-1 with TRBJ2-3; D ambiguous. Trimming took 4 bases from V and 3 from J, leaving 14 bases between them. The CDR3 length is 14 residues. Germline assignment: CDR1 SQVTM and CDR2 ANQGSEA. CDR3 nucleotide sequence: TGCAGCGTTGTAATGTCGCGTACTACAGATACGCAGTATTTT. Translating gives CSVVMSRTTDTQYF.

The chain employs TRBV5-1 and TRBJ1-1, with unresolved D. This CDR3 is 14 amino acids long. The germline V gene has CDR1 SGHRS and CDR2 YFSETQ. V shed 6 bases and J shed 3 bases, with 15 bases lying between them. The CDR3 coding sequence is TGCGCCAGCACCCGGCGGGGTCCGGACACTGAAGCTTTCTTT. This gives the protein CASTRRGPDTEAFF. Using reference TRBV5-1 and TRBJ1-1 for the parts outside the CDR3, the full variable domain is KAGVTQTPRYLIKTRGQQVTLSCSPISGHRSVSWYQQTPGQGLQFLFEYFSETQRNKGNFPGRFSGRQFSNSRSEMNVSTLELGDSALYLCASTRRGPDTEAFFGQGTRLTVV.

This chain joins TRBV28 and TRBJ2-2; D unresolved. The CDR3 sequence is 13 residues long. Trimming stripped 6 bases from V and 4 bases from J, with 9 bases between. CDR1 MDHEN and CDR2 SYDVKM come from the germline V gene. The CDR3: CASRDGPTGELFF. The CDR3, as DNA: TGTGCCAGCAGGGACGGTCCCACCGGGGAGCTGTTTTTT.

This chain joins TRBV11-2 and TRBJ2-5; no firm D call. Trimming left V 3 bases short and J 2 bases short, with 10 bases between. CDR3 length: 14 amino acids. Germline V CDR1 and CDR2: SGHAT, FQNNGV. The CDR3 bases are TGTGCCAGCAGCTTCATTGCAGGTCAAGAGACCCAGTACTTC. Translating gives CASSFIAGQETQYF.

About this clone itself: Other DNA sequences from this sample encode an identical CDR3 as well. The V and J genes are TRBV18 and TRBJ2-7; 9 positions agree with TRBD1. V dropped 4 bases and J dropped 3; count of bases not matched to a gene: 1. This CDR3 has 13 residues. The germline CDR1 and CDR2 sequences are KGHSH and LQKENI. The CDR3, as DNA: TGTGCCAGCTCACAGGGACAGGGCTACGAGCAGTACTTC. This translates into CASSQGQGYEQYF.

The gene calls are TRBV2 and TRBJ2-7; 7 bases fit TRBD2. This CDR3 contains 12 residues. V shed 8 bases and J 5 bases; nucleotides not matched to a gene: 6. CDR1 SNHLY and CDR2 FYNNEI come from the germline V gene. The CDR3 loop reads CASRGGSHEQYF. The DNA for the CDR3 is TGTGCCAGCCGGGGAGGGTCCCACGAGCAGTACTTC.

The chain joins TRBV21-1 to TRBJ2-7. TRBV21-1 is a pseudogene locus. CDR3 length: 13 residues. The CDR3 here is CASSKGRPYEQYF. The CDR3 nucleotides read TGTGCCAGCAGCAAAGGGCGTCCTTACGAGCAGTACTTC.

The chain couples TRBV30 to TRBJ2-3; TRBD1 agrees at 7 bases. CDR1 and CDR2 (germline): GTSNPN, SVGIG (reference sequence). CDR3 length: 13 residues. V was pared by 6 bases and J by 3 bases, with 6 bases of the junction left unmatched. Written as DNA, the CDR3 is TGTGCCTGCTGGGGACAGTTTACAGATACGCAGTATTTT. This sequence encodes CACWGQFTDTQYF.

The gene calls are TRBV10-3 and TRBJ1-2; TRBD1 matches at 7 bases. CDR3 length: 15 amino acids. Germline V gives CDR1 ENHRY, CDR2 SYGVKD. V gave up 3 bases and J gave up 4 bases; unmatched junction bases: 8. CDR3 residues: CAISEGGLLGYGYTF. The DNA for the CDR3 is TGTGCCATCAGTGAAGGGGGCCTATTAGGCTATGGCTACACCTTC.

This sequence joins TRBV7-9 and TRBJ2-7; a possible D gene is TRBD2 (7 bases). Germline V CDR1 and CDR2: SEHNR, FQNEAQ (reference sequence). Between the trimmed V and J ends, which lost 7 bases and 0 bases, there was a span of 19 bases. The CDR3 is 16 amino acids. CDR3 region: CASTKPGRTDSYEQYF. CDR3 nucleotide sequence: TGTGCCAGCACCAAACCCGGGAGGACAGACTCCTACGAGCAGTACTTC.

The V gene is TRBV7-8, the J gene TRBJ1-5, with unresolved D. CDR3 length: 12 amino acids. CDR1 is SGHVS and CDR2 is FQNEAQ in the germline V gene. Deletions cut 2 bases from V and 7 bases from J, with 6 bases between. The CDR3 sequence is CASSLIAQPQHF. As DNA, the CDR3 is TGTGCCAGCAGCTTAATCGCCCAGCCCCAGCATTTT.